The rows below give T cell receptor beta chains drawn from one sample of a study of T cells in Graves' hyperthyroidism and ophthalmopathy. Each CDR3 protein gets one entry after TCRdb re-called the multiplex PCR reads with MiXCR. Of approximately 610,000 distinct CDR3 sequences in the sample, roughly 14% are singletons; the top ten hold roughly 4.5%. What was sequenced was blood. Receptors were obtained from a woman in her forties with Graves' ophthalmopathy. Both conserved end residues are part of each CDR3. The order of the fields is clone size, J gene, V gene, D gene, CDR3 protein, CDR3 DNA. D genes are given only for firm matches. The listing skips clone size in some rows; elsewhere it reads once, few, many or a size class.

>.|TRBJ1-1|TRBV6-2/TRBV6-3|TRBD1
CASSLPFRDRHMNTEAFF
TGTGCCAGCAGTTTACCCTTCCGGGACAGGCATATGAACACTGAAGCTTTCTTT
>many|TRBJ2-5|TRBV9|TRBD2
CASSASDGRMETQYF
TGTGCCAGCAGCGCCTCTGACGGGAGGATGGAGACCCAGTACTTC
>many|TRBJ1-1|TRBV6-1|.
CASSRTELNTEAFF
TGTGCCAGCAGTAGAACAGAGCTGAACACTGAAGCTTTCTTT
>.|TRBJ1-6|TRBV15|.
CATSSTQSSYNSPLHF
TGTGCCACCAGCAGCACCCAGAGCTCCTATAATTCACCCCTCCACTTT
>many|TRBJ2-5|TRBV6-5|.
CASTRVWQETQYF
TGTGCCAGCACCAGGGTGTGGCAAGAGACCCAGTACTTC
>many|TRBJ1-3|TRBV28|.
CASSLFSGGTAGNTIYF
TGTGCCAGCAGTTTATTCTCGGGGGGCACGGCTGGAAACACCATATATTTT
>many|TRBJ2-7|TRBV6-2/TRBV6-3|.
CASTRLGFSYEQYF
TGTGCCAGCACCAGACTGGGGTTCTCCTACGAGCAGTACTTC
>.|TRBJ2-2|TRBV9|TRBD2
CASSVGGTSGRYRELFF
TGTGCCAGCAGCGTAGGTGGGACTAGCGGGAGGTATCGGGAGCTGTTTTTT
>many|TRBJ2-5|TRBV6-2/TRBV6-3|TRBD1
CASSYYGGQQETQYF
TGTGCCAGCAGTTACTATGGGGGACAGCAAGAGACCCAGTACTTC
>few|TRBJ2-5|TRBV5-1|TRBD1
CASSWGQWAETQYF
TGCGCCAGCAGCTGGGGACAGTGGGCGGAGACCCAGTACTTC
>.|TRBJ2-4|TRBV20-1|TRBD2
CSARGLAGVLAKNIQYF
TGCAGTGCTAGAGGTCTAGCGGGAGTTTTAGCCAAAAACATTCAGTACTTC
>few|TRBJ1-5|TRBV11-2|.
CASSSEAGPQHF
TGTGCCAGCAGCTCAGAGGCCGGTCCCCAGCATTTT
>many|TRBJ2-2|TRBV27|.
CASSFGPNTGELFF
TGTGCCAGCAGTTTTGGACCTAACACCGGGGAGCTGTTTTTT
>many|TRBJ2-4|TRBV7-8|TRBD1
CASSLVGTAIAKNIQYF
TGTGCCAGCAGCTTAGTGGGGACAGCAATAGCCAAAAACATTCAGTACTTC
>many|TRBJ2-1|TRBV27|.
CASSLWSLGGGEQFF
TGTGCCAGCAGTTTATGGTCACTAGGTGGCGGTGAGCAGTTCTTC
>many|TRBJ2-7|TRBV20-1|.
CSASPIEGLSYEQYF
TGCAGTGCTAGCCCCATCGAGGGTTTATCCTACGAGCAGTACTTC
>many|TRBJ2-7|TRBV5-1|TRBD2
CASSPYGGSSYEQYF
TGCGCCAGCAGCCCCTATGGCGGGAGCTCCTACGAGCAGTACTTC
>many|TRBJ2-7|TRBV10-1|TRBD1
CASSVDRGREQYF
TGCGCCAGCAGTGTGGACAGGGGGCGCGAGCAGTACTTC
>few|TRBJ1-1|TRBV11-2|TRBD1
CASSQGPGQGRYTEAFF
TGTGCCAGCAGCCAAGGACCGGGACAGGGGCGTTACACTGAAGCTTTCTTT
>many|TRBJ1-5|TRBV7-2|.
CASSPNTGADQPQHF
TGTGCCAGCAGCCCAAACACCGGCGCAGATCAGCCCCAGCATTTT
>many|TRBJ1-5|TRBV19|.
CASSLYSGPSNQPQHF
TGTGCCAGTAGCCTTTACAGCGGACCGAGCAATCAGCCCCAGCATTTT
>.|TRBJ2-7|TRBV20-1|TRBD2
CSARDPTGLAGVLKQYF
TGCAGTGCTAGAGACCCAACTGGACTAGCGGGAGTCCTCAAGCAGTACTTC
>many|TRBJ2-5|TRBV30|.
CAWSLAGETQYF
TGTGCCTGGAGTCTCGCGGGAGAGACCCAGTACTTC
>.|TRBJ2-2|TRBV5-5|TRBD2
CASSKLAGETGELFF
TGTGCCAGCAGCAAGCTAGCGGGAGAAACCGGGGAGCTGTTTTTT
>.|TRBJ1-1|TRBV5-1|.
CASSFKGNTEAFF
TGCGCCAGCAGCTTTAAGGGGAACACTGAAGCTTTCTTT
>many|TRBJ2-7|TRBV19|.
CATADSYEQYF
TGTGCCACCGCGGACAGCTACGAGCAGTACTTC
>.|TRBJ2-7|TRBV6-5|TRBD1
CASSSRDSTTSYEQYF
TGTGCCAGCAGTTCCCGGGACAGTACAACCTCCTACGAGCAGTACTTC
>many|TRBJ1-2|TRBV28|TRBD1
CASSFEGASSFYGYTF
TGTGCCAGCAGTTTTGAGGGGGCTTCTTCGTTTTATGGCTACACCTTC
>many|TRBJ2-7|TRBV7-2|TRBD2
CASSFSGASGSHEQYF
TGTGCCAGCAGCTTTTCGGGGGCTAGCGGGAGCCACGAGCAGTACTTC
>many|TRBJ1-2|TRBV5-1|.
CASSDGQTYGYTF
TGCGCCAGCAGCGACGGACAGACCTATGGCTACACCTTC
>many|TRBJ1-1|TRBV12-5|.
CASATQANTEAFF
TGTGCTAGTGCCACTCAGGCGAACACTGAAGCTTTCTTT
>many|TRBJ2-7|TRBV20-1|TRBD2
CSARRLAAYEQYF
TGCAGTGCTAGGAGACTAGCGGCCTACGAGCAGTACTTC
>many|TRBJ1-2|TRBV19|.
CASSIGLRYGYTF
TGTGCCAGTAGTATCGGGTTGAGGTATGGCTACACCTTC
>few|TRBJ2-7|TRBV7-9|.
CASSLGAGDSEQYF
TGTGCCAGCAGCCTGGGGGCGGGAGACAGTGAGCAGTACTTC
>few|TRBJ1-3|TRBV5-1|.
CASSLGQHSGNTIYF
TGCGCCAGCAGCTTGGGGCAGCACTCTGGAAACACCATATATTTT
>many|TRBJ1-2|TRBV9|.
CASSVVEGVGYTF
TGTGCCAGCAGCGTAGTTGAGGGAGTGGGCTACACCTTC
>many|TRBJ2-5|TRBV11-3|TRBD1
CASSLDLDRGQETQYF
TGTGCCAGCAGCTTAGATCTGGACAGGGGGCAAGAGACCCAGTACTTC
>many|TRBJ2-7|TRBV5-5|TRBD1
CASSLSVHRGQEQYF
TGTGCCAGCAGCTTGAGTGTTCACAGGGGTCAAGAGCAGTACTTC
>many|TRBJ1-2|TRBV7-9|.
CASSLSERNYGYTF
TGTGCCAGCAGCTTATCAGAACGCAACTATGGCTACACCTTC
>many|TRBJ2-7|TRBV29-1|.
CSVEGALMGEQYF
TGCAGCGTTGAAGGGGCCCTAATGGGCGAGCAGTACTTC
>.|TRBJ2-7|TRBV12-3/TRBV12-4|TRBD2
CASSSRLAGRREQYF
TGTGCCAGCAGCTCTCGACTAGCGGGCCGTCGCGAGCAGTACTTC
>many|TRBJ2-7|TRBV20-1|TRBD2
CSAGGLAEYEQYF
TGCAGTGCTGGTGGACTAGCGGAGTACGAGCAGTACTTC
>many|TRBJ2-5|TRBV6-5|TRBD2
CASSPGRENQETQYF
TGTGCCAGCAGTCCAGGGCGGGAGAACCAAGAGACCCAGTACTTC
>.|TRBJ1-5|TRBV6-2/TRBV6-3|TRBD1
CAGGTGGGPQHF
TGTGCCGGCGGGACAGGGGGTGGGCCCCAGCATTTT
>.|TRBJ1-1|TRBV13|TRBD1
CASSPAGQGKTEAFF
TGTGCCAGCAGCCCCGCGGGACAGGGAAAGACTGAAGCTTTCTTT